This T cell receptor beta chain was profiled in a study of T-cell reconstitution after alpha-beta-depleted transplantation in children. Germline lookup yields CDR1 SGHVS and CDR2 FQNEAQ. With 3 bases removed from V and 4 bases from J, the gap between germline ends came to 12 bases. There are 15 residues in the CDR3. Whole-study results and caveats: Approximately two months post-transplant, alpha-beta T cells reportedly originated from several hundred expanded graft clones.

Note on this clonotype: The antigen remains unidentified.

Preparation of the TCRbeta library was carried out with unique molecular identifiers. Each CDR3 protein is one row after TCRdb ran MiXCR on the PCR reads. The data contain hundreds of thousands of distinct CDR3 sequences, under 15% of them seen just once; the ten biggest clones take up roughly 2.3%. The receptor was isolated from a male patient between 5 and 17 years old who had a stem cell transplant for acute myeloid leukemia, so the T cells may come from the graft donor. The material sequenced was PBMCs, mostly from graft donor cells, taken 360 days after TCRalphabeta/CD19-depleted stem cell transplant. The chain carries TRBV7-8 and TRBJ1-4; TRBD1 is a possible D gene (5 bases). This CDR3 is CASSFRDARNEKLFF. Here the CDR3 DNA reads TGTGCCAGCAGCTTCCGGGACGCTCGTAATGAAAAACTGTTTTTT.